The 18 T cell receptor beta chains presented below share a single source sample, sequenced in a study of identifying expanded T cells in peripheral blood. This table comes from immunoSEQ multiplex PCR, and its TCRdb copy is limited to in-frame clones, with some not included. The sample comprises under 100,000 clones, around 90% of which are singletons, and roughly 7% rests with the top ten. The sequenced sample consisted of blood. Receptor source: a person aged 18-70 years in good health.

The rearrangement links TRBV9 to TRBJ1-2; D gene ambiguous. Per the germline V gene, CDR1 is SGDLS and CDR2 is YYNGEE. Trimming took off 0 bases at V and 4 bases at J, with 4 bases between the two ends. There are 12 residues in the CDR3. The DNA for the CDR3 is TGTGCCAGCAGCGTAGGAGGCTATGGCTACACCTTC. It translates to CASSVGGYGYTF.

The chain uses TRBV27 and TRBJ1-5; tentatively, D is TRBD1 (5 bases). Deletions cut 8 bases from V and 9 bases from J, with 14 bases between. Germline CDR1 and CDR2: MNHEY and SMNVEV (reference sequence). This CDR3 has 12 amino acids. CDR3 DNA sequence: TGTGCCAGCGGGGCCCTTTTGGGGCCCCAGCATTTT. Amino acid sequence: CASGALLGPQHF.

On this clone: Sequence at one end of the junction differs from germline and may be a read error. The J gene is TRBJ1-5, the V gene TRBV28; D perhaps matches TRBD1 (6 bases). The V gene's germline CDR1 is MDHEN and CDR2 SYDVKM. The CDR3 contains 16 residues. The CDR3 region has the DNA TGTGCCAGCAGTTCCTTAGAACAGGGTCGCAACCAGCCCCAGCATTTT. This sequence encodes CASSSLEQGRNQPQHF.

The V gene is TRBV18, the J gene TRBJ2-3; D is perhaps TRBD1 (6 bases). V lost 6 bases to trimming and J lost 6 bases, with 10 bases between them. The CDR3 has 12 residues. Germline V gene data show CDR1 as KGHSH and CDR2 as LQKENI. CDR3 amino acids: CASSRTGDTQYF. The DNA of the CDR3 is TGTGCCAGCTCGCGAACAGGGGATACGCAGTATTTT.

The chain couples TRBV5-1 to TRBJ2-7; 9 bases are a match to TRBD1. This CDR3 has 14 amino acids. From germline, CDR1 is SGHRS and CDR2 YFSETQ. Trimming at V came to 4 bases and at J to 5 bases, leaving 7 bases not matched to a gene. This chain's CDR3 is CASSEPGQGHEQYF. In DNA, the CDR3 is TGCGCCAGCAGCGAACCGGGACAGGGCCACGAGCAGTACTTC.

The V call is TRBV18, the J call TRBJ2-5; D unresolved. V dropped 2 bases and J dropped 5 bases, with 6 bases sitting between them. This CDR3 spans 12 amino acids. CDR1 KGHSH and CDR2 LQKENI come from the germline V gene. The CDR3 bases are TGTGCCAGCTCACCAATCACGGAGACCCAGTACTTC. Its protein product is CASSPITETQYF.

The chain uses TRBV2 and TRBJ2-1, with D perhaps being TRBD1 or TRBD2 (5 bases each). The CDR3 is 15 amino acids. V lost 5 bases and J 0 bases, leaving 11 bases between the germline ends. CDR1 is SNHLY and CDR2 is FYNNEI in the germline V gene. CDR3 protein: CASSIGTSSYNEQFF. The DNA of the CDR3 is TGTGCCAGCAGTATAGGGACGAGCTCCTACAATGAGCAGTTCTTC.

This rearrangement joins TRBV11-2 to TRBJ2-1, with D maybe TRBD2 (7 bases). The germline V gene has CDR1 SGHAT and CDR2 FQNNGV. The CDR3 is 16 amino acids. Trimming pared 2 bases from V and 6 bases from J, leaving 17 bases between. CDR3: CASSLYLRGGGNEQFF. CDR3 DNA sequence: TGTGCCAGCAGCTTATACCTGCGGGGAGGGGGCAATGAGCAGTTCTTC.

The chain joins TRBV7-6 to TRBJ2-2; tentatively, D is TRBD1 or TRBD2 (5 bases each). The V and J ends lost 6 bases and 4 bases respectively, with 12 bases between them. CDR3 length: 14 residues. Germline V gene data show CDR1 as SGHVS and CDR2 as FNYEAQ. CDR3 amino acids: CASREGPITGELFF. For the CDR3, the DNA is TGTGCCAGCAGAGAGGGACCAATCACCGGGGAGCTGTTTTTT.

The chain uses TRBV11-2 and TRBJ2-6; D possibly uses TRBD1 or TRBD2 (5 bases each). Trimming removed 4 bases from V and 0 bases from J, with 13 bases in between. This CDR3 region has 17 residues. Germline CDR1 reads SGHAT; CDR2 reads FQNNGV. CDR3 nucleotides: TGTGCCAGCAGCTACCCGGGACCGTACTCTGGGGCCAACGTCCTGACTTTC. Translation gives CASSYPGPYSGANVLTF.

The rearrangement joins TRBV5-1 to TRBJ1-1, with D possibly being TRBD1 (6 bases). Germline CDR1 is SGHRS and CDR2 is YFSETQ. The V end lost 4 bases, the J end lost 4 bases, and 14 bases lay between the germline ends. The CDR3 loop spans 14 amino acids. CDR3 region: CASSGPGAGTEAFF. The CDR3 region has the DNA TGCGCCAGCAGCGGGCCGGGGGCTGGCACTGAAGCTTTCTTT.

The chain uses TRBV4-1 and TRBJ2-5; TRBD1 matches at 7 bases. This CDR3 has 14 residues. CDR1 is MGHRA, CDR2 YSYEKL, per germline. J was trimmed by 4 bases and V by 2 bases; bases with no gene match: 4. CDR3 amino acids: CASSQPDRVETQYF. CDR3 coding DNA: TGCGCCAGCAGCCAACCAGACAGGGTAGAGACCCAGTACTTC.

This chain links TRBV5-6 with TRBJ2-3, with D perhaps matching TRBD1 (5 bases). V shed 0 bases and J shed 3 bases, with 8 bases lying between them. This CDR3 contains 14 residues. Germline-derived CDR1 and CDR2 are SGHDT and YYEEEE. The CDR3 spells CASSLATGTDTQYF. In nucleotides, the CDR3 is TGTGCCAGCAGCTTGGCCACAGGTACAGATACGCAGTATTTT.

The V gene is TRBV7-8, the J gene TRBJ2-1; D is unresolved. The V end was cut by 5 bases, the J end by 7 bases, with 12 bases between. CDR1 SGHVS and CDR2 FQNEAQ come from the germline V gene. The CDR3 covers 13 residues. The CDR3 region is CASSAHPKNEQFF. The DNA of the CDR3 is TGTGCCAGCAGCGCCCACCCCAAAAATGAGCAGTTCTTC. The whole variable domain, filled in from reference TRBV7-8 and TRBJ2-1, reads GAGVSQSPRYKVAKRGQDVALRCDPISGHVSLFWYQQALGQGPEFLTYFQNEAQLDKSGLPSDRFFAERPEGSVSTLKIQRTQQEDSAVYLCASSAHPKNEQFFGPGTRLTVL.

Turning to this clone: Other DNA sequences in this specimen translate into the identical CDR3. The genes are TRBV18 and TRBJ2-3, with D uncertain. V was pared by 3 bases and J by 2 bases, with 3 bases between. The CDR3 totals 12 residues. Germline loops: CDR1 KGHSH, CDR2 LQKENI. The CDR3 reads CASSPNTDTQYF. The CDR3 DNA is TGTGCCAGCTCACCGAACACAGATACGCAGTATTTT. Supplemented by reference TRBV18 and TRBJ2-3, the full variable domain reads NAGVMQNPRHLVRRRGQEARLRCSPMKGHSHVYWYRQLPEEGLKFMVYLQKENIIDESGMPKERFSAEFPKEGPSILRIQQVVRGDSAAYFCASSPNTDTQYFGPGTRLTVL.

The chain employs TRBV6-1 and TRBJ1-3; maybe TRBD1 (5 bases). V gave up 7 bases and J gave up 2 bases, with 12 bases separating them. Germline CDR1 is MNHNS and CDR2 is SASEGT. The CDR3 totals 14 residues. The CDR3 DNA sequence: TGTGCCAGCATCCAGGGCGACACTGGAAACACCATATATTTT. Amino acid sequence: CASIQGDTGNTIYF.

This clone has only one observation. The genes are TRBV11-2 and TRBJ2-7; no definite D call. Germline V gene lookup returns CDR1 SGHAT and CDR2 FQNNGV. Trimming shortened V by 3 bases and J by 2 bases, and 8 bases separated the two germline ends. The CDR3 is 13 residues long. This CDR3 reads CASSLLETYEQYF. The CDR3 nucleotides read TGTGCCAGCAGCTTGCTGGAAACCTACGAGCAGTACTTC.

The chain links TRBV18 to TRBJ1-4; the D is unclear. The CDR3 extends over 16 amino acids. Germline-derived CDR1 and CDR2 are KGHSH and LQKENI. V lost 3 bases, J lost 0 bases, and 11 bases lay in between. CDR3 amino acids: CASSPIKGATNEKLFF. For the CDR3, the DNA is TGTGCCAGCTCACCGATAAAGGGAGCAACTAATGAAAAACTGTTTTTT.